In this sample, the clone carrying this TCR delta chain is large. What it binds is not known. Gamma-chain- and delta-chain-specific primers converted PBMC RNA into TCR cDNA. TCRdb applied CATT to the RT-PCR reads for clone calling. This table holds over 950 delta-chain clones, around 30% found once. The source of the sample is a study of delta chains in infants with herpesvirus infections. Study in general: Ugandan infants were followed prospectively from birth through primary CMV infection.

Study-wide findings and caveats: Among Vdelta1 cells, the public clonotype apparently waned within two to three months. Three infants infected before 120 days plus one congenital case had the public Vdelta1 clonotype.

The ends were cut back, 3 bases at V and 0 bases at J, with 20 bases in the middle. In germline, CDR1 is GEAIGNYY, CDR2 EKD. This CDR3 spans 20 amino acids. This sample comprised peripheral blood, obtained at time point 1 of longitudinal follow-up. The chain recombines TRDV2 with TRDJ3, with a tentative D call TRDD3 (8 bases). This receptor was obtained from a human donor who was a Ugandan infant, either HIV-exposed or HIV-unexposed (not recorded which). The CDR3 is CACDFLRGIKSSWDTRQMFF. The CDR3 DNA is TGTGCCTGTGACTTCCTACGGGGGATAAAAAGCTCCTGGGACACCCGACAGATGTTTTTC.